Below, one T cell receptor (beta chain) is given with its context. The data originate from a study of blood T cell repertoires in COVID-19. Study context: Spain, Italy and the United States supplied samples that represented acute and convalescent COVID-19.

As originally analysed: Amplifying reference gene primers gave estimates of nucleated cell counts. The table came from immunoSEQ multiplex PCR; TCRdb's copy has only in-frame clones and leaves some out. D and trimming were read from the DNA, whereas the V and J calls and clone size are those reported in that table. This table holds roughly 380,000 clones, about 92% found once. It was during active infection that Seattle patients were enrolled and then longitudinally followed. Losses at the gene ends were 4 bases for V and 3 bases for J; bases not matched to a gene: 6. The CDR3 is 15 amino acids. Germline V gene lookup returns CDR1 MGHRA and CDR2 YSYEKL.

The sequence was obtained from a woman aged 55-70 years with COVID-19, enrolled during active disease. The chain employs TRBV4-1 and TRBJ1-2; TRBD1 agrees at 9 bases. The sequenced sample consisted of peripheral blood. CDR3 protein: CASSLRTGADYGYTF. CDR3 DNA: TGCGCCAGCAGCCTTCGGACAGGGGCTGACTATGGCTACACCTTC.